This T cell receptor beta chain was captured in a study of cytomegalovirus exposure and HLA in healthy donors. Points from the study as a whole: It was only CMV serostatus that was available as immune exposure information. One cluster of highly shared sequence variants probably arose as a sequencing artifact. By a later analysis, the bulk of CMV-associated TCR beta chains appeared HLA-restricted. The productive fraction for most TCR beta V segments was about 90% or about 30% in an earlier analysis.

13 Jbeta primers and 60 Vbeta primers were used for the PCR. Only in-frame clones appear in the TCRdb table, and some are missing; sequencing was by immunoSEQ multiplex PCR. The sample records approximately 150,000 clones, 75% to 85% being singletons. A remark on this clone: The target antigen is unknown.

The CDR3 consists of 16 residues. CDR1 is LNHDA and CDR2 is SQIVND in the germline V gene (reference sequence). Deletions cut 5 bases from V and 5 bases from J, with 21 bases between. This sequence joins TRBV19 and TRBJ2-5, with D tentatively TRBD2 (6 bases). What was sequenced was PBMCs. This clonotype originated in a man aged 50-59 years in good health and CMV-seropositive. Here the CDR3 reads CASSGDWRATRETQYF. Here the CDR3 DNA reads TGTGCCAGTAGTGGGGACTGGAGGGCCACAAGGGAGACCCAGTACTTC.